These T cell receptor beta chains were read from a single sample in a study of post-analysis software for immune sequencing data. TCRdb processed the PCR reads anew with MiXCR; each CDR3 protein has one entry. The table shows more than 450,000 distinct CDR3 sequences, with around 34% occurring only once. Material for sequencing was blood. These receptors all stem from a girl aged 2 to 17 with multiple sclerosis. CDR3s leave out the opening cysteine and the closing phenylalanine or tryptophan. Each record gives: J gene, V gene, CDR3 protein.

TRBJ2-4 | TRBV5-1 | ASSLVPGAQNIQY
TRBJ1-1 | TRBV20-1 | SAPGRDRGLNTEAF
- | TRBV7-2 | ASSLGLQRITETQY
TRBJ1-2 | TRBV4-1 | ASSLRQGVSNYGYT
TRBJ2-1 | TRBV6-5 | ASSYGGDSISSYNEQF
TRBJ2-1 | TRBV12-3/TRBV12-4 | ASSPGERRSYNEQF
TRBJ2-3 | TRBV28 | AGGLRADTQY
TRBJ1-2 | TRBV20-1 | SARDPGVRDGYT
TRBJ2-5 | TRBV5-1 | ASSPRPTGEWTQY
TRBJ2-5 | TRBV11-2 | ASNPGPRAVETQY
TRBJ1-2 | TRBV12-3/TRBV12-4 | ASIIGGGGYT
TRBJ2-4 | TRBV5-1 | ASSLESAGGGIQY
TRBJ1-2 | TRBV20-1 | SARDRAGGDYGYT
TRBJ2-1 | TRBV7-3 | ASSFRGANNEQF
TRBJ2-3 | TRBV6-5 | ASRRGGVADTQY
TRBJ1-6 | TRBV7-9 | ASSFGTLDNSPLH
TRBJ1-1 | TRBV4-1 | ASSQDRTEAF